This T cell receptor (beta chain) was recovered during a study of blood T cell repertoires in COVID-19. Background on the study: Samples came from the United States, Italy and Spain, spanning acute and convalescent COVID-19. The analysed material was cDNA or gDNA that came from T cells, B-cell-depleted T cells, or PBMCs.

Study processing details: Amplification of reference gene primers provided the estimated nucleated cell counts. TCRdb's table, derived via immunoSEQ multiplex PCR, lists solely in-frame clones and lacks some. V and J calls and clone size follow that table, whereas D and trimming were derived from the DNA. The profile shows 120,000 to 150,000 clones, 84% of them singletons. V was trimmed by 5 bases and J by 8 bases, leaving 15 bases between them. CDR3 length: 13 residues. Shortly before study entry, within 2 weeks, exposed participants had met a COVID-19 case. The sequence was collected from a woman aged 45-65 years who had been exposed to COVID-19. The chain employs TRBV12-3 or TRBV12-4 and TRBJ1-2; possibly TRBD1 for D (5 bases). What was sequenced was PBMCs or T cells enriched from blood (not recorded which). The chain's CDR3 is CASSPPGLRGYTF. The DNA of the CDR3 is TGTGCCAGCAGTCCCCCGGGACTCAGAGGCTACACCTTC.